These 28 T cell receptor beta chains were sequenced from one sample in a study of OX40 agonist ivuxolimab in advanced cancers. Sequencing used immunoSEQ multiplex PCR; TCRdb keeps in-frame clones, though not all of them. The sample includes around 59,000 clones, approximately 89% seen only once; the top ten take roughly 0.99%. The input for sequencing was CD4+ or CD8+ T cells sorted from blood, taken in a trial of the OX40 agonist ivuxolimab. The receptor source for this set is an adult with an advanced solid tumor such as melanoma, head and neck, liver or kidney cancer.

The CDR3 reads CSVLTNEKLFF. In DNA, the CDR3 is TGCAGTGTACTAACTAATGAAAAACTGTTTTTT. This chain uses TRBV20-1 with TRBJ1-4, with D unclear. Per germline, CDR1 DFQATT and CDR2 SNEGSKA (reference sequence). CDR3 length: 11 residues. The germline V and J ends were trimmed by 7 bases and 1 base, with 4 bases remaining between them.

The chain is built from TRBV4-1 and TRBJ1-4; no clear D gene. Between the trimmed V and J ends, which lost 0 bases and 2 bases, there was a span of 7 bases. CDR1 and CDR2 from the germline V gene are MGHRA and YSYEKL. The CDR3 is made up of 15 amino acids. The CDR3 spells CASSQEYSTNEKLFF. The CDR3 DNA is TGCGCCAGCAGCCAAGAGTACTCGACTAATGAAAAACTGTTTTTT.

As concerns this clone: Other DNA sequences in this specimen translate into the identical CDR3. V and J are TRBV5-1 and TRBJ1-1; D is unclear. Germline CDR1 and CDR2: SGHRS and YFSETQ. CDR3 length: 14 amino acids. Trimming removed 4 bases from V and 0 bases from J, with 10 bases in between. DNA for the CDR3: TGCGCCAGCAGCCCCGGATCTTTGAACACTGAAGCTTTCTTT. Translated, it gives CASSPGSLNTEAFF.

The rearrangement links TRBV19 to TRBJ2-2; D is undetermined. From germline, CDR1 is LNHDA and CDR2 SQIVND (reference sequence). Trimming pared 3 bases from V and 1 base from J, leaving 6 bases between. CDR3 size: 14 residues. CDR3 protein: CASSMEQNTGELFF. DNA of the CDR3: TGTGCCAGTAGTATGGAACAGAACACCGGGGAGCTGTTTTTT.

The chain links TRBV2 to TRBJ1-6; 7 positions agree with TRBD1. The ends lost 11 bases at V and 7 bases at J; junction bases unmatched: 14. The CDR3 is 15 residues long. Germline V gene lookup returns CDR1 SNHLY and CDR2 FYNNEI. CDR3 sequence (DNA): TGTGCCGGCGCCCGGGGACAGTCAAAGAATTCACCCCTCCACTTT. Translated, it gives CAGARGQSKNSPLHF. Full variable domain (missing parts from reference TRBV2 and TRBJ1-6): EPEVTQTPSHQVTQMGQEVILRCVPISNHLYFYWYRQILGQKVEFLVSFYNNEISEKSEIFDDQFSVERPDGSNFTLKIRSTKLEDSAMYFCAGARGQSKNSPLHFGNGTRLTVT.

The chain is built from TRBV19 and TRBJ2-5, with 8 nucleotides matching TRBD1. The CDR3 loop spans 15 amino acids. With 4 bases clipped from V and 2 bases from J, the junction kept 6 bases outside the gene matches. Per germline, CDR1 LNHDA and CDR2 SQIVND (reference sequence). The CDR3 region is CASSRSGTGQETQYF. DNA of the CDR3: TGTGCCAGTAGTAGGTCCGGGACAGGACAAGAGACCCAGTACTTC.

In DNA form, the CDR3 reads TGCAGCGGGGGATTAGGGGGCTCCGGGGAGCTGTTTTTT. This codes for CSGGLGGSGELFF. The gene calls are TRBV29-1 and TRBJ2-2; TRBD1 aligns across 7 bases. V shed 7 bases and J 6 bases; nucleotides not matched to a gene: 8. This CDR3 is 13 amino acids long. CDR1 SQVTM and CDR2 ANQGSEA come from the germline V gene.

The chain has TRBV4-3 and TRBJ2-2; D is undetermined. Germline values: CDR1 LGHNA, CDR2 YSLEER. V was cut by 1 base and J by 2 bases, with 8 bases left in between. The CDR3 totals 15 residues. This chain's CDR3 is CASSQGVLNTGELFF. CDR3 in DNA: TGCGCCAGCAGCCAAGGGGTACTAAACACCGGGGAGCTGTTTTTT.

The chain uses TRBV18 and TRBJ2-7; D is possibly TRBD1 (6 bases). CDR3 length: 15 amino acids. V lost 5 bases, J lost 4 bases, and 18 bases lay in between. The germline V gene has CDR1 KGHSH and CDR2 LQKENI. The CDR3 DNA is TGTGCCAGCTCAGGAATTGACAGGAGGACATACGAGCAGTACTTC. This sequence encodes CASSGIDRRTYEQYF.

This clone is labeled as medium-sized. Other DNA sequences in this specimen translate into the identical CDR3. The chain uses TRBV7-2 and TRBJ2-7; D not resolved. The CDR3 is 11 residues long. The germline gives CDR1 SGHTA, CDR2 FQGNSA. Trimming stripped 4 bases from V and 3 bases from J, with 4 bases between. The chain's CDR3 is CASSSYYEQYF. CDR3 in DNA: TGTGCCAGCAGCTCCTACTACGAGCAGTACTTC.

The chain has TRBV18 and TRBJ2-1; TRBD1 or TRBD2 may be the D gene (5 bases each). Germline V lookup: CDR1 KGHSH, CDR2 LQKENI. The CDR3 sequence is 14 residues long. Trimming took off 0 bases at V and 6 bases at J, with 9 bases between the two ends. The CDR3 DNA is TGTGCCAGCTCACCACCGGGACGCCTCAATGAGCAGTTCTTC. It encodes CASSPPGRLNEQFF.

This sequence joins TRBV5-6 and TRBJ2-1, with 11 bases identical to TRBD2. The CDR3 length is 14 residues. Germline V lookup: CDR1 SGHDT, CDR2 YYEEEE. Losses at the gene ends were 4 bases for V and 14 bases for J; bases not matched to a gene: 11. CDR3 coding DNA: TGTGCCAGCAGCCGGATCCTAACTAGCGGGAGTGAGTTCTTC. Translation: CASSRILTSGSEFF.

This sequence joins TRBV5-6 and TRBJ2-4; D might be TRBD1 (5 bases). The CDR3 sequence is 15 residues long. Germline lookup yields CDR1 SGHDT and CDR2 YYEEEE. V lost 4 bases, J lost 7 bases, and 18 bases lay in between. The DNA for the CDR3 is TGTGCCAGCAGCAGGCAGGCGCAGGGATGGAACATTCAGTACTTC. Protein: CASSRQAQGWNIQYF.

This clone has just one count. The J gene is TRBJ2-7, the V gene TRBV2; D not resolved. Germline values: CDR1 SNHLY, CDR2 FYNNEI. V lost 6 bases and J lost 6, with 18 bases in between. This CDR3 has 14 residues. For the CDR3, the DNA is TGTGCCAGCAGCCTACCTTCCTTGCAGAGCGAGCAGTACTTC. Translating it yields CASSLPSLQSEQYF.

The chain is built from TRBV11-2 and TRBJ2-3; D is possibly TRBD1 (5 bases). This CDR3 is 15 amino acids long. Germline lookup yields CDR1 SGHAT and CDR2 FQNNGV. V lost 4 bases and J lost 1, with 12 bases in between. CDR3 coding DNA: TGTGCCAGCAGCTCGCAGGGTTCGGGCACAGATACGCAGTATTTT. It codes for CASSSQGSGTDTQYF.

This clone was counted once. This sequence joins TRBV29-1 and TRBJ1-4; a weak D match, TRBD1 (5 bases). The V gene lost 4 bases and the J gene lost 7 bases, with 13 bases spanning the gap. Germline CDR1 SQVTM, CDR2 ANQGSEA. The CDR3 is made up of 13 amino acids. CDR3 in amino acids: CSVARGWGEKLFF. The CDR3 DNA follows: TGCAGCGTTGCAAGGGGTTGGGGTGAAAAACTGTTTTTT.

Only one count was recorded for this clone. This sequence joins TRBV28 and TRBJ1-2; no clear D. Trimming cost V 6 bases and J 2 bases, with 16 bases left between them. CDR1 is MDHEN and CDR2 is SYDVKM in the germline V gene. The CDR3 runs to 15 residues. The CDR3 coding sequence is TGTGCCAGCAGCGCCGGGAGGGCGATCAACTATGGCTACACCTTC. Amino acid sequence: CASSAGRAINYGYTF.

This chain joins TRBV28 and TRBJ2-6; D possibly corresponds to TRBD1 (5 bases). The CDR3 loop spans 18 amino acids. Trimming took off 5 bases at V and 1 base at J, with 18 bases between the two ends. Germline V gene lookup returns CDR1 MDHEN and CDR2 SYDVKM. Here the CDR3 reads CASSPPVGDLSGANVLTF. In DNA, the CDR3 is TGTGCCAGCAGTCCCCCCGTAGGGGATCTATCTGGGGCCAACGTCCTGACTTTC.

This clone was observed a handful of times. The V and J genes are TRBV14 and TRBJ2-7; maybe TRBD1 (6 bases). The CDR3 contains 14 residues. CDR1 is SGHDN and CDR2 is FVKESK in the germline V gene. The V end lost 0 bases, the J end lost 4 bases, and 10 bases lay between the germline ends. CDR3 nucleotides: TGTGCCAGCAGCCAAGACCCGGGACAATACGAGCAGTACTTC. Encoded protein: CASSQDPGQYEQYF.

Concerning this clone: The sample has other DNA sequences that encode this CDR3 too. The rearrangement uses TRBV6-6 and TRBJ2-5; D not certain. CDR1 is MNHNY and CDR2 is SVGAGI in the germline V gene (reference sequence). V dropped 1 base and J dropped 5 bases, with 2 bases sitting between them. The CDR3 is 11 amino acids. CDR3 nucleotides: TGTGCCAGCAGTTACTTGGAGACCCAGTACTTC. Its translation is CASSYLETQYF.

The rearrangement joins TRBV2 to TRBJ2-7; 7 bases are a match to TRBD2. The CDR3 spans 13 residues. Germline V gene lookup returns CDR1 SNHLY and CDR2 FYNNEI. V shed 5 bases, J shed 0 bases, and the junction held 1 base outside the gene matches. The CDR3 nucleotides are TGTGCCAGCAGTAGCGGGGTCTCCTACGAGCAGTACTTC. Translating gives CASSSGVSYEQYF.

The CDR3, as DNA: TGTGCCAGCAGCTTAATAGGGGCTGTTGCTAACTATGGCTACACCTTC. Translated, it gives CASSLIGAVANYGYTF. The V call is TRBV7-2, the J call TRBJ1-2; TRBD1 might be the D (5 bases). V lost 2 bases to trimming and J lost 0 bases, with 13 bases between them. Per the germline V gene, CDR1 is SGHTA and CDR2 is FQGNSA. This CDR3 comprises 16 residues.

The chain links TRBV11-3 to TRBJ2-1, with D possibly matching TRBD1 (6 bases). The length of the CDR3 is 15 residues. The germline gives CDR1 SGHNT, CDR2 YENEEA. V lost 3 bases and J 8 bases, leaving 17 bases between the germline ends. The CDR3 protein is CASSLGQGLIHEQFF. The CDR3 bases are TGTGCCAGCAGCTTGGGGCAGGGGCTAATCCATGAGCAGTTCTTC.

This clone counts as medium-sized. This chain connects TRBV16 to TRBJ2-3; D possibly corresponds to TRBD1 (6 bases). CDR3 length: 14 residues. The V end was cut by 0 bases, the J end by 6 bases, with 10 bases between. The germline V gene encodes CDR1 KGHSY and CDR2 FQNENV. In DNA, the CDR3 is TGTGCCAGCAGCCAATCTCACAGGGTGGATACGCAGTATTTT. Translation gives CASSQSHRVDTQYF.

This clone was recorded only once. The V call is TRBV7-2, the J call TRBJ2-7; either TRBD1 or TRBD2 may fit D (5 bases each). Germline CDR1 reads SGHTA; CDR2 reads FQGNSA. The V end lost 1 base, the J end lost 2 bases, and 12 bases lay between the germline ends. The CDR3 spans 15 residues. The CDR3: CASSLGGTVPYEQYF. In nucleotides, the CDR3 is TGTGCCAGCAGCTTAGGAGGGACGGTTCCCTACGAGCAGTACTTC.

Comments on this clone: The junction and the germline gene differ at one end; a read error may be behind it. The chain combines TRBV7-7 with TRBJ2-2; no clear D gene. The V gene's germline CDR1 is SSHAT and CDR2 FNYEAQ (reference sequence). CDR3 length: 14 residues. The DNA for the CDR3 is TGTGCTAGCAGCCAAGGGAAGAGGACCGGGGAGCTGTTTTTT. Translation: CASSQGKRTGELFF.

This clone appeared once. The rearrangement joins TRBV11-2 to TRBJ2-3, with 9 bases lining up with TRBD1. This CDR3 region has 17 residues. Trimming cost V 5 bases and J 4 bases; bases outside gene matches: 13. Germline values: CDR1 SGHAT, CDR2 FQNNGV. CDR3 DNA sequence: TGTGCCAGCAGCCCGATACCAGGACAGGGGCGGGCAGATACGCAGTATTTT. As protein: CASSPIPGQGRADTQYF.

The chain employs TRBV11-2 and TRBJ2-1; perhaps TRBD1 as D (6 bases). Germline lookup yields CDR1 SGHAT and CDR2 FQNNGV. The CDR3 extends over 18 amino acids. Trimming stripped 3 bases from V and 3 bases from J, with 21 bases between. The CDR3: CASSFAVTGTQNYNEQFF. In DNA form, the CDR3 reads TGTGCCAGCAGCTTCGCCGTCACAGGGACCCAGAACTACAATGAGCAGTTCTTC.